The next 9 T cell receptor beta chains were all read from a single sample in a study of blood T cell repertoires in COVID-19. Assay: immunoSEQ multiplex PCR; the TCRdb copy retains only in-frame clones and omits some. The sample consists of approximately 94,000 clones, approximately 80% of them appearing once. The sample consisted of peripheral blood. Receptors originate from a man in his fifties or sixties with acute or convalescent COVID-19.

The CDR3 DNA follows: TGTGCCAGCAGTGTTCAGGGAAGTGGCGAAAAACTGTTTTTT. It translates to CASSVQGSGEKLFF. The V and J genes are TRBV25-1 and TRBJ1-4, with D tentatively TRBD1 (5 bases). From germline, CDR1 is MGHDK and CDR2 SYGVNS. The CDR3 runs to 14 residues. Trimming took off 4 bases at V and 8 bases at J, with 14 bases between the two ends.

This chain links TRBV5-4 with TRBJ1-2, with D possibly being TRBD1 (5 bases). Trimming removed 4 bases at V and 2 bases at J, with 12 bases between. The CDR3 extends over 14 amino acids. Germline V gives CDR1 SGHNT, CDR2 YYREEE (reference sequence). The CDR3 DNA follows: TGTGCCAGCAGCCTAGAGCGGGGGAACTATGGCTACACCTTC. This codes for CASSLERGNYGYTF.

The chain is built from TRBV6-1 and TRBJ2-7; 9 nucleotides align to TRBD1. Germline V gives CDR1 MNHNS, CDR2 SASEGT. This CDR3 spans 15 amino acids. The V segment lost 1 base and the J segment 2 bases; nucleotides outside the gene matches: 3. The CDR3 region has the DNA TGTGCCAGCAGTGAAGTGGGGACAGGGCCCTACGAGCAGTACGTC. This codes for CASSEVGTGPYEQYV.

DNA for the CDR3: TGTGCCAGCAGCCTGTCTAACTATGGCTACACCTTC. Translation: CASSLSNYGYTF. This chain links TRBV28 with TRBJ1-2; D gene uncertain. Germline V lookup: CDR1 MDHEN, CDR2 SYDVKM. Trimming shortened V by 6 bases and J by 0 bases, and 5 bases separated the two germline ends. The CDR3 is made up of 12 amino acids.

The CDR3 sequence: CASRKQGARETQYF. The CDR3 DNA sequence: TGTGCCAGCAGAAAACAGGGGGCGCGGGAGACCCAGTACTTC. This chain joins TRBV6-5 and TRBJ2-5, with TRBD1 matching over 9 bases. Trimming at V came to 6 bases and at J to 5 bases, leaving 7 bases not matched to a gene. Germline V gives CDR1 MNHEY, CDR2 SVGAGI. The CDR3 has 14 residues.

The gene calls are TRBV4-2 and TRBJ2-7; TRBD2 is a possible D gene (7 bases). The CDR3 consists of 14 residues. Trimming cost V 0 bases and J 6 bases, with 12 bases left between them. Germline V CDR1 and CDR2: LGHNA, YNFKEQ. The CDR3 sequence: CASSQDSGGGEQYV. As DNA, the CDR3 is TGTGCCAGCAGCCAAGATTCGGGGGGCGGCGAGCAGTACGTC.

As for this clone: Its ends do not fully match the called genes, so a read error is possible. The chain is built from TRBV7-7 and TRBJ2-3; 7 bases are shared with TRBD2. The CDR3 length is 16 residues. Germline loops: CDR1 SSHAT, CDR2 FNYEAQ (reference sequence). CDR3 sequence (DNA): TGTGCTAGCAGCTTGCAGGGAGGGTTTGGCACAGATACGCAGTATTTT. Its translation: CASSLQGGFGTDTQYF.

V gene TRBV3-1 (or the pseudogene TRBV3-2) combines with J gene TRBJ2-5, with unresolved D. CDR1 and CDR2 from the germline V gene are LGHDT and YNNKEL (reference sequence). Trimming removed 0 bases from V and 1 base from J, with 9 bases in between. The CDR3 has 15 residues. CDR3 region: CASSQDLLGQETQYF. CDR3 coding DNA: TGTGCCAGCAGCCAAGATCTTCTCGGCCAAGAGACCCAGTACTTC.

The V and J genes are TRBV14 and TRBJ2-4, with 9 bases aligning to TRBD1. This CDR3 contains 17 residues. Germline-derived CDR1 and CDR2 are SGHDN and FVKESK. V trimming: 3 bases; J trimming: 0 bases; junction bases outside the gene matches: 6. The DNA of the CDR3 is TGTGCCAGCAGCCATCGTGGACAGGGGATAGCCAAAAACATTCAGTACTTC. Translation: CASSHRGQGIAKNIQYF.